A single sample is the source of the 27 T cell receptor beta chains below, sequenced in a study of cytomegalovirus exposure and HLA in healthy donors. The primer mix had 60 Vbeta and 13 Jbeta primers. Clones were read by immunoSEQ multiplex PCR, and TCRdb kept only the in-frame ones, dropping some. This sample's clone table lists about 160,000 clones. The sequenced sample consisted of PBMCs. The receptors were gathered from a woman aged 60-75 years in good health and CMV-seronegative.

The chain is built from TRBV18 and TRBJ2-7; a weak D match, TRBD2 (6 bases). Trimming took 3 bases from V and 2 from J, leaving 14 bases between them. Germline V gene data show CDR1 as KGHSH and CDR2 as LQKENI. CDR3 length equals 15 residues. This CDR3 reads CASSPEGLMPYEQYF. The CDR3 nucleotides are TGTGCCAGCTCACCGGAGGGGTTAATGCCCTACGAGCAGTACTTC.

V and J are TRBV29-1 and TRBJ1-1; D gene uncertain. V was pared by 3 bases and J by 11 bases, with 10 bases between. Germline loops: CDR1 SQVTM, CDR2 ANQGSEA. The CDR3 extends over 10 amino acids. CDR3 DNA sequence: TGCAGCGTTGAGGAGAAACGGGCTTTCTTT. This sequence encodes CSVEEKRAFF.

The V call is TRBV5-1, the J call TRBJ1-2, with TRBD1 matching over 7 bases. The germline gives CDR1 SGHRS, CDR2 YFSETQ. The CDR3 length is 17 residues. The V and J ends lost 2 bases and 4 bases, in that order; junction bases with no gene match: 14. Here the CDR3 reads CASSLEQGLRKPYGYTF. In DNA form, the CDR3 reads TGCGCCAGCAGCTTAGAACAGGGGTTAAGAAAACCCTATGGCTACACCTTC.

The CDR3: CASSIVASGHEQYF. The CDR3 nucleotides read TGTGCCAGTAGTATAGTGGCTAGCGGCCACGAGCAGTACTTC. The chain joins TRBV19 to TRBJ2-7; 7 nucleotides match TRBD2. Germline V gene sequence: CDR1 LNHDA, CDR2 SQIVND (reference sequence). The ends lost 1 base at V and 5 bases at J; junction bases unmatched: 5. The CDR3 is made up of 14 amino acids.

The gene calls are TRBV6-1 and TRBJ1-1; 9 bases match TRBD1. The ends lost 8 bases at V and 7 bases at J; junction bases unmatched: 11. Germline assignment: CDR1 MNHNS and CDR2 SASEGT. The CDR3 extends over 14 amino acids. CDR3 sequence reads: CASLILQGAGEAFF. CDR3 DNA sequence: TGTGCCAGCCTTATCCTACAGGGGGCGGGTGAAGCTTTCTTT.

The chain couples TRBV27 to TRBJ1-2; 10 bases align to TRBD1. Per the germline V gene, CDR1 is MNHEY and CDR2 is SMNVEV (reference sequence). Trimming removed 0 bases from V and 8 bases from J; junction bases left unmatched: 9. The CDR3 totals 16 residues. In DNA, the CDR3 is TGTGCCAGCAGTTTATCCGACAGGGGGCGGTTCCGGGGCTACACCTTC. Its translation: CASSLSDRGRFRGYTF.

The chain is built from TRBV6-5 and TRBJ2-3; 9 positions match TRBD1. This CDR3 spans 15 amino acids. The germline gives CDR1 MNHEY, CDR2 SVGAGI. Trimming removed 4 bases from V and 1 base from J; junction bases left unmatched: 3. CDR3 coding DNA: TGTGCCAGCAGTTTAAACAGGGGGCGCACAGATACGCAGTATTTT. Translation gives CASSLNRGRTDTQYF.

The V and J genes are TRBV27 and TRBJ1-4; D not certain. The germline V gene encodes CDR1 MNHEY and CDR2 SMNVEV (reference sequence). This CDR3 is built from 14 residues. V gave up 4 bases and J gave up 8 bases, with 14 bases separating them. CDR3 nucleotides: TGTGCCAGCAGTTCCGTCGCGGGTAGGGAAAAACTGTTTTTT. As protein: CASSSVAGREKLFF.

The V gene is TRBV29-1, the J gene TRBJ1-3; no clear D. Germline CDR1 is SQVTM and CDR2 is ANQGSEA. This CDR3 has 14 residues. Trimming left V 0 bases short and J 2 bases short, with 8 bases between. The CDR3 here is CSVEDRGTGNTIYF. CDR3 nucleotides: TGCAGCGTTGAAGATCGGGGAACTGGAAACACCATATATTTT.

The V and J genes are TRBV19 and TRBJ2-3, with D perhaps matching TRBD2 (6 bases). CDR1 LNHDA and CDR2 SQIVND come from the germline V gene (reference sequence). The V end lost 6 bases, the J end lost 2 bases, and 9 bases lay between the germline ends. This CDR3 has 13 residues. The CDR3 reads CASRGGVTDTQYF. The DNA of the CDR3 is TGTGCCAGTAGGGGCGGGGTCACAGATACGCAGTATTTT.

This chain links TRBV5-1 with TRBJ1-3, with TRBD1 as a possible D gene (5 bases). Germline lookup yields CDR1 SGHRS and CDR2 YFSETQ. This CDR3 contains 15 residues. With 4 bases removed from V and 0 bases from J, the gap between germline ends came to 11 bases. For the CDR3, the DNA is TGCGCCAGCAGCCCCGCGGGGGTCTCTGGAAACACCATATATTTT. This sequence encodes CASSPAGVSGNTIYF.

J is TRBJ2-5 and V is TRBV14, with 11 positions matching TRBD2. With V trimmed by 0 bases and J by 2 bases, 5 bases remained unmatched. CDR1 and CDR2 (germline): SGHDN, FVKESK. This CDR3 is 17 amino acids long. CDR3 DNA sequence: TGTGCCAGCAGCCAAGAGACTAGCGGGGCGTTTCAAGAGACCCAGTACTTC. It specifies CASSQETSGAFQETQYF.

The chain employs TRBV7-9 and TRBJ1-1, with TRBD1 matching over 7 bases. CDR1 is SEHNR, CDR2 FQNEAQ, per germline (reference sequence). This CDR3 is built from 14 residues. Unmatched junction bases numbered 8, after V lost 4 bases and J lost 6 bases. In DNA form, the CDR3 reads TGTGCCAGCAGCTCAGGGGGGAAACAACCTGAAGCTTTCTTT. This translates into CASSSGGKQPEAFF.

This rearrangement joins TRBV7-9 to TRBJ2-1, with 9 bases lining up with TRBD1. CDR1 and CDR2 (germline): SEHNR, FQNEAQ (reference sequence). With V trimmed by 6 bases and J by 3 bases, 9 bases remained unmatched. This CDR3 spans 16 amino acids. CDR3: CASSNPGTGRYNEQFF. CDR3 nucleotides: TGTGCCAGCAGTAACCCCGGGACAGGGCGCTACAATGAGCAGTTCTTC. Complete variable domain (other parts from reference TRBV7-9 and TRBJ2-1): DTGVSQNPRHKITKRGQNVTFRCDPISEHNRLYWYRQTLGQGPEFLTYFQNEAQLEKSRLLSDRFSAERPKGSFSTLEIQRTEQGDSAMYLCASSNPGTGRYNEQFFGPGTRLTVL.

The chain recombines TRBV4-3 with TRBJ1-1; D unclear. This CDR3 contains 14 residues. Between the trimmed V and J ends, which lost 4 bases and 2 bases, there was a span of 11 bases. Per germline, CDR1 LGHNA and CDR2 YSLEER. DNA of the CDR3: TGCGCCAGCAGCCTAGACACGGTTAACACTGAAGCTTTCTTT. It yields the protein CASSLDTVNTEAFF.

The V and J genes are TRBV10-3 and TRBJ1-1; 8 nucleotides agree with TRBD1. This CDR3 comprises 13 residues. In germline, CDR1 is ENHRY, CDR2 SYGVKD. Trimming removed 9 bases from V and 1 base from J; junction bases left unmatched: 4. CDR3 region: CAMQGQANTEAFF. In nucleotides, the CDR3 is TGTGCCATGCAGGGACAGGCGAACACTGAAGCTTTCTTT.

J is TRBJ2-1 and V is TRBV2; possibly TRBD1 for D (6 bases). The germline V gene has CDR1 SNHLY and CDR2 FYNNEI. This CDR3 spans 15 amino acids. V was cut by 0 bases and J by 8 bases, with 14 bases left in between. CDR3 loop: CASSEAGQSVDEQFF. The CDR3 region has the DNA TGTGCCAGCAGTGAAGCAGGACAGTCGGTCGATGAGCAGTTCTTC. The full variable domain, in which reference TRBV2 and TRBJ2-1 provide the parts outside the CDR3, is EPEVTQTPSHQVTQMGQEVILRCVPISNHLYFYWYRQILGQKVEFLVSFYNNEISEKSEIFDDQFSVERPDGSNFTLKIRSTKLEDSAMYFCASSEAGQSVDEQFFGPGTRLTVL.

The chain recombines TRBV4-1 with TRBJ1-3, with 9 nucleotides matching TRBD1. CDR1 and CDR2 (germline): MGHRA, YSYEKL. The CDR3 runs 16 residues. V shed 3 bases, J shed 2 bases, and the junction held 5 bases outside the gene matches. The CDR3 reads CASSHLQGATGNTIYF. The DNA of the CDR3 is TGCGCCAGCAGCCATTTACAGGGGGCGACTGGAAACACCATATATTTT.

This rearrangement joins TRBV2 to TRBJ2-4, with 7 bases that match TRBD2. Germline-derived CDR1 and CDR2 are SNHLY and FYNNEI. The CDR3 is 13 amino acids. V trimming: 7 bases; J trimming: 8 bases; junction bases outside the gene matches: 8. The CDR3 sequence: CASKGGSKDIQYF. The CDR3, as DNA: TGTGCCAGCAAGGGCGGGAGTAAGGACATTCAGTACTTC. The full variable domain, completed using reference TRBV2 and TRBJ2-4, is EPEVTQTPSHQVTQMGQEVILRCVPISNHLYFYWYRQILGQKVEFLVSFYNNEISEKSEIFDDQFSVERPDGSNFTLKIRSTKLEDSAMYFCASKGGSKDIQYFGAGTRLSVL.

The chain recombines TRBV7-3 with TRBJ1-2; D is unresolved. Germline values: CDR1 SGHTA, CDR2 FQGTGA. The V gene lost 4 bases and the J gene lost 4 bases, with 16 bases spanning the gap. The CDR3 runs to 15 residues. CDR3 sequence reads: CASSSGGGPGYGYTF. The CDR3 region has the DNA TGTGCCAGCAGCTCAGGAGGCGGGCCAGGCTATGGCTACACCTTC.

The V gene is TRBV5-6, the J gene TRBJ1-4; 9 positions match TRBD1. V gave up 3 bases and J gave up 1 base; unmatched junction bases: 1. The CDR3 has 15 amino acids. The germline CDR1 and CDR2 sequences are SGHDT and YYEEEE. CDR3 loop: CASSWTGVTNEKLFF. In nucleotides, the CDR3 is TGTGCCAGCAGCTGGACAGGGGTAACTAATGAAAAACTGTTTTTT. Complete variable domain (other parts from reference TRBV5-6 and TRBJ1-4): DAGVTQSPTHLIKTRGQQVTLRCSPKSGHDTVSWYQQALGQGPQFIFQYYEEEERQRGNFPDRFSGHQFPNYSSELNVNALLLGDSALYLCASSWTGVTNEKLFFGSGTQLSVL.

V and J are TRBV5-1 and TRBJ2-7; 8 positions match TRBD1. The CDR3 loop spans 13 amino acids. V shed 4 bases, J shed 6 bases, and the junction held 6 bases outside the gene matches. Germline V gene lookup returns CDR1 SGHRS and CDR2 YFSETQ. CDR3 bases: TGCGCCAGCAGCCTCGGACAGGGAGGCGAGCAGTACTTC. Translation: CASSLGQGGEQYF.

This chain uses TRBV4-1 with TRBJ1-2, with D unresolved. This CDR3 region has 15 residues. Germline CDR1 MGHRA, CDR2 YSYEKL. The V end lost 0 bases, the J end lost 5 bases, and 13 bases lay between the germline ends. The CDR3 region has the DNA TGCGCCAGCAGCCAAGAATTCATTACTTGGTATGGCTACACCTTC. Protein: CASSQEFITWYGYTF.

The chain has TRBV7-2 and TRBJ2-3, with TRBD2 matching 8 bases. This CDR3 comprises 15 residues. CDR1 SGHTA and CDR2 FQGNSA come from the germline V gene. V lost 5 bases and J lost 0; bases outside the gene matches: 4. The CDR3 loop is CASSLTSGSTDTQYF. CDR3 DNA sequence: TGTGCCAGCAGCCTAACTAGCGGTAGCACAGATACGCAGTATTTT.

The rearrangement uses TRBV14 and TRBJ1-2; D is undetermined. V was cut by 2 bases and J by 8 bases, with 15 bases left in between. Looked up from germline, CDR1 is SGHDN and CDR2 is FVKESK. The CDR3 totals 14 residues. The CDR3 DNA is TGTGCCAGCAGCCAATTTGAGGAAAACGGAGGCTACACCTTC. Its translation is CASSQFEENGGYTF.

V and J are TRBV5-8 and TRBJ1-2; 7 nucleotides line up with TRBD1. V lost 6 bases and J lost 3; bases outside the gene matches: 5. The germline V gene encodes CDR1 SGHTS and CDR2 YDEGEE. This CDR3 has 13 residues. Here the CDR3 DNA reads TGTGCCAGCACCGTGGACAGGTACTATGGCTACACCTTC. It is translated as CASTVDRYYGYTF.

In DNA form, the CDR3 reads TGTGCCAGCAGCTCCGGGACTAGCGGGTACAATGAGCAGTTCTTC. Translating it yields CASSSGTSGYNEQFF. The gene calls are TRBV5-4 and TRBJ2-1; 12 bases are shared with TRBD2. V lost 3 bases and J lost 4; bases outside the gene matches: 2. Germline V CDR1 and CDR2: SGHNT, YYREEE (reference sequence). The CDR3 consists of 15 residues.